Below are 8 T cell receptor beta chains sequenced from a single sample in a study of shared clonotypes between healthy human individuals. Produced via immunoSEQ multiplex PCR; TCRdb's table is partial and in-frame only. The data contain more than 2,000,000 clones, approximately 95% of them seen just once; the ten biggest clones take up around 0.4%. The sequenced material came from naive CD4+ T cells from PBMCs. The subset: CD45RA+ positively selected. Every receptor here comes from a young man in good health. Some clones in this sample may be carry-over from other donors' samples.

The rearrangement links TRBV18 to TRBJ1-1, with TRBD1 identical over 7 bases. Germline loops: CDR1 KGHSH, CDR2 LQKENI. This CDR3 has 14 amino acids. With 5 bases clipped from V and 5 bases from J, the junction kept 8 bases outside the gene matches. The DNA of the CDR3 is TGTGCCAGCTCAGTGGGACAGAGTGTAACTGAAGCTTTCTTT. Protein: CASSVGQSVTEAFF.

V gene TRBV30 combines with J gene TRBJ2-6; D unclear. With 4 bases removed from V and 0 bases from J, the gap between germline ends came to 7 bases. The germline V gene has CDR1 GTSNPN and CDR2 SVGIG (reference sequence). The CDR3 sequence is 14 residues long. The CDR3 sequence: CAWTETSGANVLTF. The CDR3 bases are TGTGCCTGGACCGAAACCTCTGGGGCCAACGTCCTGACTTTC.

Notes on this clone: Other DNA variants within this sample encode the same CDR3. The chain recombines TRBV30 with TRBJ2-1, with D unresolved. The CDR3 extends over 12 amino acids. Germline V gene lookup returns CDR1 GTSNPN and CDR2 SVGIG (reference sequence). Between the trimmed V and J ends, which lost 0 bases and 6 bases, there was a span of 6 bases. CDR3 loop: CAWSVLGNEQFF. CDR3 sequence (DNA): TGTGCCTGGAGTGTACTTGGCAATGAGCAGTTCTTC.

This clone turned up a few times. This specimen includes other DNA sequences encoding the same CDR3. The chain uses TRBV30 and TRBJ1-5; TRBD1 matches 9 bases. Germline-derived CDR1 and CDR2 are GTSNPN and SVGIG (reference sequence). V was pared by 0 bases and J by 4 bases, with 1 base of the junction left unmatched. This CDR3 has 14 residues. CDR3 loop: CAWSVGQGNQPQHF. DNA for the CDR3: TGTGCCTGGAGTGTGGGACAGGGTAATCAGCCCCAGCATTTT.

The genes are TRBV19 and TRBJ2-1; 9 bases align to TRBD1. In germline, CDR1 is LNHDA, CDR2 SQIVND (reference sequence). This CDR3 is built from 13 residues. With 7 bases clipped from V and 7 bases from J, the junction kept 5 bases outside the gene matches. The CDR3 region has the DNA TGTGCCAGTACCCGGGACAGGGCGAATGAGCAGTTCTTC. Protein product: CASTRDRANEQFF.

The chain links TRBV6-5 to TRBJ2-7; 8 nucleotides match TRBD1. The CDR3 is made up of 14 amino acids. Germline V gene data show CDR1 as MNHEY and CDR2 as SVGAGI. V shed 4 bases, J shed 2 bases, and the junction held 4 bases outside the gene matches. In nucleotides, the CDR3 is TGTGCCAGCAGTTTGACAGGGGCCACCTACGAGCAGTACTTC. This codes for CASSLTGATYEQYF.

This clone appeared a single time. The chain employs TRBV7-2 and TRBJ2-1, with D tentatively TRBD2 (5 bases). V was shortened by 0 bases and J by 10 bases, with 16 bases between the two germline ends. This CDR3 is 15 amino acids long. Germline V gene sequence: CDR1 SGHTA, CDR2 FQGNSA. The CDR3 reads CASSLAGVLIREQFF. In DNA, the CDR3 is TGTGCCAGCAGCTTAGCGGGAGTTCTCATCCGCGAGCAGTTCTTC.

The chain couples TRBV18 to TRBJ1-5; 10 positions match TRBD1. The V segment lost 3 bases and the J segment 6 bases; nucleotides outside the gene matches: 11. The length of the CDR3 is 17 residues. Germline CDR1 reads KGHSH; CDR2 reads LQKENI. The CDR3: CASSPTIPGTGVQPQHF. The CDR3 region has the DNA TGTGCCAGCTCACCTACAATTCCCGGGACAGGGGTTCAGCCCCAGCATTTT.